Presented here are 14 T cell receptor beta chains from one specimen sequenced in a study of blood T cell repertoires in COVID-19. Sequencing was performed with immunoSEQ multiplex PCR; in TCRdb, only in-frame clones are kept and a portion is missing. Counted here are 250,000 or so clones, roughly 84% occurring once; the ten biggest clones make up 1.5% to 1.7%. Input material: peripheral blood. These receptors all come from a middle-aged woman who had recovered from COVID-19.

The chain uses TRBV15 and TRBJ1-1; D is ambiguous. Germline CDR1 is LNHNV and CDR2 is YYDKDF (reference sequence). The CDR3 runs 13 residues. V lost 1 base and J lost 6, with 9 bases in between. Here the CDR3 reads CATSRVGGAEAFF. The CDR3 coding sequence is TGTGCCACCAGCAGAGTTGGCGGTGCTGAAGCTTTCTTT. The full variable domain, rest sourced from reference TRBV15 and TRBJ1-1, is DAMVIQNPRYQVTQFGKPVTLSCSQTLNHNVMYWYQQKSSQAPKLLFHYYDKDFNNEADTPDNFQSRRPNTSFCFLDIRSPGLGDTAMYLCATSRVGGAEAFFGQGTRLTVV.

This sequence joins TRBV28 and TRBJ1-2; D gene unclear. The germline gives CDR1 MDHEN, CDR2 SYDVKM. This CDR3 region has 13 residues. The ends were cut back, 3 bases at V and 8 bases at J, with 13 bases in the middle. CDR3 protein: CASSFVRQRGYTF. The DNA of the CDR3 is TGTGCCAGCAGTTTCGTACGCCAGAGGGGCTACACCTTC.

The rearrangement uses TRBV5-1 and TRBJ2-6; D is ambiguous. With 2 bases removed from V and 0 bases from J, the gap between germline ends came to 12 bases. CDR3 length: 17 amino acids. Germline V gives CDR1 SGHRS, CDR2 YFSETQ. The CDR3, as DNA: TGCGCCAGCAGCTTCCCCAGTTCCCGCTCTGGGGCCAACGTCCTGACTTTC. As protein: CASSFPSSRSGANVLTF.

This rearrangement joins TRBV7-2 to TRBJ2-3, with D uncertain. CDR1 is SGHTA and CDR2 is FQGNSA in the germline V gene. This CDR3 has 13 residues. Trimming removed 4 bases from V and 1 base from J, with 6 bases in between. The CDR3 DNA reads TGTGCCAGCAGCTATACAGGCACAGATACGCAGTATTTT. Its protein product is CASSYTGTDTQYF.

V is TRBV18 and J is TRBJ1-2, with D possibly being TRBD1 (5 bases). Germline loops: CDR1 KGHSH, CDR2 LQKENI. V dropped 3 bases and J dropped 4 bases, with 24 bases sitting between them. The length of the CDR3 is 18 residues. CDR3 sequence (DNA): TGTGCCAGCTCACCCCTGCAGGGTCGAGTGGGACTCCTCTATGGCTACACCTTC. Translation gives CASSPLQGRVGLLYGYTF.

The chain joins TRBV6-5 to TRBJ1-4; weak D call: TRBD1 (6 bases). Germline CDR1 is MNHEY and CDR2 is SVGAGI. This CDR3 is built from 14 residues. Trimming pared 6 bases from V and 1 base from J, leaving 9 bases between. In DNA, the CDR3 is TGTGCCAGCAGGTGGACAGAAACTAATGAAAAACTGTTTTTT. Amino acids: CASRWTETNEKLFF.

V gene TRBV5-8 combines with J gene TRBJ2-1; TRBD2 matches 7 bases. V lost 2 bases and J lost 5; bases outside the gene matches: 10. CDR3 length: 16 amino acids. Germline CDR1 and CDR2: SGHTS and YDEGEE. CDR3 region: CASSLNSGLSDNEQFF. CDR3 coding DNA: TGTGCCAGCAGCTTAAACTCGGGACTATCCGACAATGAGCAGTTCTTC.

The chain uses TRBV6-5 and TRBJ1-5; the match to TRBD1 covers 9 bases. Trimming cost V 6 bases and J 2 bases; bases outside gene matches: 5. Per germline, CDR1 MNHEY and CDR2 SVGAGI. The CDR3 is made up of 15 amino acids. CDR3 DNA: TGTGCCAGCAGCCGGGACAGGGCGGGCAATCAGCCCCAGCATTTT. Encoded protein: CASSRDRAGNQPQHF.

The gene calls are TRBV7-2 and TRBJ2-3, with 12 bases that match TRBD2. Per germline, CDR1 SGHTA and CDR2 FQGNSA. The CDR3 has 15 residues. The J segment lost 4 bases and the V segment lost 4 bases, leaving 3 bases of the junction unmatched. CDR3 sequence (DNA): TGTGCCAGCAGCTACGGACTAGCGGGGCCAGATACGCAGTATTTT. Translated: CASSYGLAGPDTQYF.

The chain combines TRBV6-5 with TRBJ1-6; 7 nucleotides agree with TRBD1. Germline CDR1 is MNHEY and CDR2 is SVGAGI. V lost 6 bases and J lost 11; bases outside the gene matches: 7. The CDR3 runs to 13 residues. The CDR3 DNA follows: TGTGCCAGCAGCCCCTACAGGGGAACACCCCTCCACTTT. This encodes CASSPYRGTPLHF.

The chain recombines TRBV5-1 with TRBJ2-1, with D unresolved. Germline V CDR1 and CDR2: SGHRS, YFSETQ. Trimming took 4 bases from V and 0 from J, leaving 11 bases between them. The CDR3 runs 15 residues. CDR3 coding DNA: TGCGCCAGCAGCGACATACTCCGCTCCTACAATGAGCAGTTCTTC. Its translation is CASSDILRSYNEQFF.

The chain has TRBV5-1 and TRBJ2-1, with D possibly matching TRBD2 (5 bases). The germline V and J ends were trimmed by 4 bases and 0 bases, with 14 bases remaining between them. This CDR3 spans 16 amino acids. Germline values: CDR1 SGHRS, CDR2 YFSETQ. The CDR3 region is CASSGGSRGSYNEQFF. Here the CDR3 DNA reads TGCGCCAGCAGCGGAGGAAGTCGGGGCTCCTACAATGAGCAGTTCTTC.

The chain combines TRBV28 with TRBJ1-2; no firm D call. The CDR3 spans 12 residues. Germline CDR1 is MDHEN and CDR2 is SYDVKM. The V and J ends lost 2 bases and 5 bases respectively, with 6 bases between them. The CDR3 is CASSLKEYGYTF. CDR3 nucleotide sequence: TGTGCCAGCAGTTTAAAGGAGTATGGCTACACCTTC.

The genes are TRBV18 and TRBJ2-5; TRBD2 aligns across 12 bases. The CDR3 is 16 residues long. Germline V gene sequence: CDR1 KGHSH, CDR2 LQKENI. V shed 0 bases, J shed 5 bases, and the junction held 4 bases outside the gene matches. The CDR3 sequence is CASSPPTSGGLETQYF. CDR3 coding DNA: TGTGCCAGCTCACCACCCACTAGCGGGGGGTTGGAGACCCAGTACTTC.